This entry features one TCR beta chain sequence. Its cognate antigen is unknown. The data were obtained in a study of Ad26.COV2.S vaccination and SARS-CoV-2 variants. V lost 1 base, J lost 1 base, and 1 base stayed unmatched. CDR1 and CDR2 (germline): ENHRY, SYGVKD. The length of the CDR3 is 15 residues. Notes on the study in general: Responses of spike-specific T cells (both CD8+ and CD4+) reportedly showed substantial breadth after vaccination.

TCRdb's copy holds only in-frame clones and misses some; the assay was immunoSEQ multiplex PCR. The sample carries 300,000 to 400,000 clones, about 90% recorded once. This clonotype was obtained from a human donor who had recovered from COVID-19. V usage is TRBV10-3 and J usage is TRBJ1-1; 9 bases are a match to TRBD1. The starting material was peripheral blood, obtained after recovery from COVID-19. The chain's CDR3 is CAISEWGQGNTEAFF. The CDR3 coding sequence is TGTGCCATCAGTGAGTGGGGACAGGGGAACACTGAAGCTTTCTTT.